The 30 T cell receptor beta chains below come from one sample, sequenced in a study of shared clonotypes between healthy human individuals. TCRdb's copy holds only in-frame clones and misses some; the assay was immunoSEQ multiplex PCR. The sample shows approximately 1.5 million clones, about 98.5% of them seen only once. The sequenced sample was naive CD4+ T cells sorted from blood. Subset meaning: CD45RA+ positively selected. These receptors all stem from a man aged 30 to 39 in good health.

The chain joins TRBV10-1 to TRBJ2-7, with a possible D match to TRBD1 (6 bases). The CDR3 sequence is 14 residues long. V lost 1 base and J 5 bases, leaving 12 bases between the germline ends. Germline V CDR1 and CDR2: WNHNN, SYGVQD (reference sequence). The CDR3 DNA follows: TGCGCCAGCAGTGAGTTCCTTTGGGGGCACGAGCAGTACTTC. Translation: CASSEFLWGHEQYF.

The chain employs TRBV7-3 and TRBJ2-3; D gene uncertain. CDR1 and CDR2 (germline): SGHTA, FQGTGA. CDR3 length: 13 residues. V lost 5 bases and J 5 bases, leaving 11 bases between the germline ends. The CDR3 DNA sequence: TGTGCCAGCAGCATGAGCTTGGGAGATACGCAGTATTTT. It translates to CASSMSLGDTQYF.

This clone was observed a single time. The chain recombines TRBV28 with TRBJ2-7; D is uncertain. Germline V CDR1 and CDR2: MDHEN, SYDVKM. The CDR3 runs to 13 residues. V lost 6 bases and J 1 base, leaving 10 bases between the germline ends. The CDR3 loop is CASRIDSSYEQYF. The DNA for the CDR3 is TGTGCCAGCAGAATCGACTCATCCTACGAGCAGTACTTC. The variable domain in full, completed from reference TRBV28 and TRBJ2-7, reads DVKVTQSSRYLVKRTGEKVFLECVQDMDHENMFWYRQDPGLGLRLIYFSYDVKMKEKGDIPEGYSVSREKKERFSLILESASTNQTSMYLCASRIDSSYEQYFGPGTRLTVT.

CDR3 region: CASSPSGQLKETQYF. Written as DNA, the CDR3 is TGTGCCAGCAGCCCATCGGGACAGCTAAAAGAGACCCAGTACTTC. The chain employs TRBV5-4 and TRBJ2-5; 7 bases fit TRBD1. V dropped 4 bases and J dropped 3; count of bases not matched to a gene: 9. Germline V lookup: CDR1 SGHNT, CDR2 YYREEE (reference sequence). The CDR3 runs 15 residues.

The chain is built from TRBV6-5 and TRBJ2-1; TRBD2 might be the D (6 bases). This CDR3 has 15 amino acids. Germline assignment: CDR1 MNHEY and CDR2 SVGAGI. V lost 6 bases and J lost 6, with 18 bases in between. CDR3 region: CASRKLVRRGNEQFF. The CDR3, as DNA: TGTGCCAGCAGAAAACTAGTCCGGAGGGGCAATGAGCAGTTCTTC.

The V and J genes are TRBV11-3 and TRBJ2-7; D gene uncertain. V was cut by 3 bases and J by 5 bases, with 11 bases left in between. CDR1 is SGHNT, CDR2 YENEEA, per germline. CDR3 length: 13 amino acids. The CDR3 loop reads CASSFGRMNEQYF. CDR3 DNA: TGTGCCAGCAGCTTCGGCCGTATGAACGAGCAGTACTTC.

Concerning this clone: The same CDR3 arises from other DNA sequences in this sample as well. The chain has TRBV9 and TRBJ2-3, with D unclear. V lost 3 bases, J lost 1 base, and 3 bases lay in between. The CDR3 sequence is 12 residues long. Germline CDR1 SGDLS, CDR2 YYNGEE. CDR3 residues: CASSAGTDTQYF. The CDR3 coding sequence is TGTGCCAGCAGCGCGGGCACAGATACGCAGTATTTT. Looking up the rest from reference TRBV9 and TRBJ2-3 gives the full variable domain: DSGVTQTPKHLITATGQRVTLRCSPRSGDLSVYWYQQSLDQGLQFLIQYYNGEERAKGNILERFSAQQFPDLHSELNLSSLELGDSALYFCASSAGTDTQYFGPGTRLTVL.

The chain recombines TRBV15 with TRBJ2-7; TRBD1 agrees at 7 bases. V lost 5 bases to trimming and J lost 4 bases; unmatched junction nucleotides: 5. The length of the CDR3 is 13 residues. The germline V gene encodes CDR1 LNHNV and CDR2 YYDKDF (reference sequence). The DNA of the CDR3 is TGTGCCACCAGCTTAGGGACAGTTTACGAGCAGTACTTC. Translation gives CATSLGTVYEQYF. Full variable domain (outside the CDR3, taken from reference TRBV15 and TRBJ2-7): DAMVIQNPRYQVTQFGKPVTLSCSQTLNHNVMYWYQQKSSQAPKLLFHYYDKDFNNEADTPDNFQSRRPNTSFCFLDIRSPGLGDTAMYLCATSLGTVYEQYFGPGTRLTVT.

The V call is TRBV15, the J call TRBJ2-5, with D maybe TRBD1 (5 bases). Between the trimmed V and J ends, which lost 1 base and 4 bases, there was a span of 10 bases. The CDR3 is 14 amino acids. CDR1 and CDR2 (germline): LNHNV, YYDKDF (reference sequence). For the CDR3, the DNA is TGTGCCACCAGCAGAGCAGGGTATGGAGAGACCCAGTACTTC. Its protein product is CATSRAGYGETQYF.

The V call is TRBV2, the J call TRBJ2-7; D uncertain. CDR1 SNHLY and CDR2 FYNNEI come from the germline V gene. Between the trimmed V and J ends, which lost 2 bases and 12 bases, there was a span of 11 bases. The CDR3 covers 11 residues. The CDR3 sequence is CASSESSLRYF. The CDR3 DNA follows: TGTGCCAGCAGTGAAAGCAGCTTGCGGTACTTC.

The V and J genes are TRBV27 and TRBJ2-7, with D perhaps matching TRBD2 (6 bases). V lost 6 bases, J lost 6 bases, and 15 bases lay in between. The CDR3 covers 13 residues. CDR1 MNHEY and CDR2 SMNVEV come from the germline V gene (reference sequence). The CDR3 loop is CASSDWGDSEQYF. Written as DNA, the CDR3 is TGTGCCAGCAGCGACTGGGGGGACTCCGAGCAGTACTTC.

The chain couples TRBV5-6 to TRBJ2-2; D tentatively reads TRBD1 or TRBD2 (5 bases each). Germline V CDR1 and CDR2: SGHDT, YYEEEE. V was pared by 6 bases and J by 6 bases, with 15 bases between. The CDR3 runs 14 residues. The CDR3 DNA reads TGTGCCAGCACCGAGGGACCGCGCGCCGGGGAGCTGTTTTTT. Residues: CASTEGPRAGELFF.

This rearrangement joins TRBV7-9 to TRBJ2-7; 14 bases are a match to TRBD2. Germline CDR1 reads SEHNR; CDR2 reads FQNEAQ (reference sequence). V shed 6 bases, J shed 5 bases, and the junction held 12 bases outside the gene matches. The CDR3 covers 17 residues. CDR3 region: CASSPKGGTSGRNEQYF. Here the CDR3 DNA reads TGTGCCAGCAGTCCAAAGGGGGGGACTAGCGGGAGAAACGAGCAGTACTTC.

CDR3 loop: CASSLGLQTNTEAFF. CDR3 bases: TGTGCCAGCAGCTTGGGGCTACAGACGAACACTGAAGCTTTCTTT. This sequence joins TRBV11-2 and TRBJ1-1; D might be TRBD1 (5 bases). The CDR3 extends over 15 amino acids. CDR1 is SGHAT and CDR2 is FQNNGV in the germline V gene. The germline V and J ends were trimmed by 3 bases and 1 base, with 12 bases remaining between them.

For this clone: At the DNA level, this CDR3 is encoded by other sequences in the same sample as well. The gene calls are TRBV28 and TRBJ2-7; 8 positions match TRBD1. The germline V gene encodes CDR1 MDHEN and CDR2 SYDVKM. This CDR3 is 14 amino acids long. Trimming took 4 bases from V and 4 from J; bases not matched to a gene: 6. CDR3 sequence reads: CASSSPGQVYEQYF. The CDR3 DNA is TGTGCCAGCAGTTCTCCGGGACAGGTGTACGAGCAGTACTTC.

This chain uses TRBV14 with TRBJ2-1; 8 positions agree with TRBD2. V gave up 4 bases and J gave up 10 bases; unmatched junction bases: 18. CDR1 is SGHDN and CDR2 is FVKESK in the germline V gene. This CDR3 contains 17 residues. CDR3 bases: TGTGCCAGCAGCCCCCTCGGGGTAGCGGGGATGCTAGGAGAGCAGTTCTTC. This translates into CASSPLGVAGMLGEQFF. The whole variable domain, remainder taken from reference TRBV14 and TRBJ2-1, is EAGVTQFPSHSVIEKGQTVTLRCDPISGHDNLYWYRRVMGKEIKFLLHFVKESKQDESGMPNNRFLAERTGGTYSTLKVQPAELEDSGVYFCASSPLGVAGMLGEQFFGPGTRLTVL.

The chain employs TRBV5-4 and TRBJ2-3; 10 positions match TRBD2. The germline V gene encodes CDR1 SGHNT and CDR2 YYREEE (reference sequence). This CDR3 region has 16 residues. V gave up 5 bases and J gave up 0 bases; unmatched junction bases: 6. CDR3 residues: CASRFASGRSTDTQYF. CDR3 coding DNA: TGTGCCAGCAGATTCGCTAGCGGGAGAAGCACAGATACGCAGTATTTT.

The gene calls are TRBV10-2 and TRBJ2-1; perhaps D is TRBD1 or TRBD2 (5 bases each). Trimming took 3 bases from V and 5 from J, leaving 11 bases between them. CDR1 WSHSY and CDR2 SAAADI come from the germline V gene. CDR3 length: 14 amino acids. CDR3 sequence: CASSERGTNNEQFF. In DNA, the CDR3 is TGCGCCAGCAGTGAACGAGGGACCAACAATGAGCAGTTCTTC.

This clone came up once. The chain couples TRBV7-2 to TRBJ2-1, with D unresolved. CDR3 length: 15 amino acids. CDR1 is SGHTA, CDR2 FQGNSA, per germline. Trimming shortened V by 1 base and J by 4 bases, and 11 bases separated the two germline ends. DNA of the CDR3: TGTGCCAGCAGCTTAGACAGTCAAGGTTACAATGAGCAGTTCTTC. Residues: CASSLDSQGYNEQFF.

The chain recombines TRBV6-4 with TRBJ2-1, with D perhaps given as TRBD1 or TRBD2 (5 bases each). Germline V gene data show CDR1 as MRHNA and CDR2 as SNTAGT. The CDR3 extends over 14 amino acids. The V and J ends lost 4 bases and 6 bases respectively, with 13 bases between them. CDR3 amino acids: CASSVGARRNEQFF. The CDR3 DNA follows: TGTGCCAGCAGTGTCGGGGCAAGGCGCAATGAGCAGTTCTTC.

The chain uses TRBV10-2 and TRBJ2-3, with 13 bases that match TRBD2. The CDR3 loop spans 15 amino acids. Germline CDR1 is WSHSY and CDR2 is SAAADI. The trim removed 6 bases at V and 5 bases at J, leaving 5 bases unmatched. The CDR3 is CASSPGTSGIDTQYF. The CDR3 nucleotides read TGCGCCAGCAGCCCCGGGACTAGCGGGATAGATACGCAGTATTTT.

The chain carries TRBV5-1 and TRBJ2-3; D is uncertain. The CDR3 runs to 14 residues. V was cut by 1 base and J by 5 bases, with 11 bases left in between. Germline CDR1 reads SGHRS; CDR2 reads YFSETQ. CDR3 in amino acids: CASSLMFSGDTQYF. CDR3 sequence (DNA): TGCGCCAGCAGCTTGATGTTCTCCGGAGATACGCAGTATTTT. Looking up the rest from reference TRBV5-1 and TRBJ2-3 gives the full variable domain: KAGVTQTPRYLIKTRGQQVTLSCSPISGHRSVSWYQQTPGQGLQFLFEYFSETQRNKGNFPGRFSGRQFSNSRSEMNVSTLELGDSALYLCASSLMFSGDTQYFGPGTRLTVL.

Details on this clone: The junction shows a germline mismatch at one end, possibly a read error. The chain employs TRBV7-7 and TRBJ2-5, with D perhaps matching TRBD2 (5 bases). The CDR3 sequence is 14 residues long. The germline V gene encodes CDR1 SSHAT and CDR2 FNYEAQ (reference sequence). The CDR3 protein is CASSLAGNQETQYF. In nucleotides, the CDR3 is TGTGCTAGCAGCTTGGCGGGTAACCAAGAGACCCAGTACTTC.

V and J are TRBV5-1 and TRBJ2-3, with 9 bases lining up with TRBD2. V was pared by 4 bases and J by 5 bases, with 11 bases of the junction left unmatched. The CDR3 sequence is 16 residues long. Germline CDR1 reads SGHRS; CDR2 reads YFSETQ. CDR3 in amino acids: CASSTSGAGGGDTQYF. In nucleotides, the CDR3 is TGCGCCAGCAGCACCAGCGGCGCGGGAGGGGGAGATACGCAGTATTTT.

The chain recombines TRBV19 with TRBJ1-5; maybe TRBD1 (6 bases). This CDR3 region has 16 residues. V was cut by 5 bases and J by 7 bases, with 21 bases left in between. The V gene's germline CDR1 is LNHDA and CDR2 SQIVND (reference sequence). CDR3 bases: TGTGCCAGTAGTCCGACAGGAACAGGAGGGAACCAGCCCCAGCATTTT. It codes for CASSPTGTGGNQPQHF. The variable domain in full, with the rest retrieved from reference TRBV19 and TRBJ1-5, is DGGITQSPKYLFRKEGQNVTLSCEQNLNHDAMYWYRQDPGQGLRLIYYSQIVNDFQKGDIAEGYSVSREKKESFPLTVTSAQKNPTAFYLCASSPTGTGGNQPQHFGDGTRLSIL.

This chain joins TRBV27 and TRBJ1-2; the match to TRBD1 covers 7 bases. J gave up 2 bases and V 6 bases, and 3 bases lay outside the gene matches. CDR1 and CDR2 (germline): MNHEY, SMNVEV (reference sequence). CDR3 size: 13 residues. The CDR3 coding sequence is TGTGCCAGCAGGGAGACAGGGAACTATGGCTACACCTTC. Its translation: CASRETGNYGYTF.

The V gene is TRBV5-1, the J gene TRBJ2-1; 7 bases fit TRBD1. V trimming: 9 bases; J trimming: 2 bases; junction bases outside the gene matches: 11. CDR3 length: 15 amino acids. In germline, CDR1 is SGHRS, CDR2 YFSETQ. CDR3: CATTVGTAAYNEQFF. In nucleotides, the CDR3 is TGCGCCACTACGGTAGGGACAGCTGCCTACAATGAGCAGTTCTTC.

A single count supports this clone. The V and J genes are TRBV2 and TRBJ2-6; 9 nucleotides align to TRBD1. Germline V CDR1 and CDR2: SNHLY, FYNNEI. V shed 6 bases, J shed 4 bases, and the junction held 10 bases outside the gene matches. The CDR3 totals 17 residues. CDR3 region: CASSRPGTGSGANVLTF. CDR3 DNA: TGTGCCAGCAGCCGTCCCGGGACAGGGTCCGGGGCCAACGTCCTGACTTTC. Full variable domain (missing parts from reference TRBV2 and TRBJ2-6): EPEVTQTPSHQVTQMGQEVILRCVPISNHLYFYWYRQILGQKVEFLVSFYNNEISEKSEIFDDQFSVERPDGSNFTLKIRSTKLEDSAMYFCASSRPGTGSGANVLTFGAGSRLTVL.

This clone was observed a single time. This chain joins TRBV28 and TRBJ2-7; no definite D call. Germline lookup yields CDR1 MDHEN and CDR2 SYDVKM. Trimming shortened V by 4 bases and J by 4 bases, and 14 bases separated the two germline ends. The CDR3 has 14 residues. The CDR3 bases are TGTGCCAGCAGTTCCCCCCCAGGAAAGTACGAGCAGTACTTC. Its protein product is CASSSPPGKYEQYF.

Notes on this clone: Other nucleotide sequences in the sample specify the same CDR3. V usage is TRBV2 and J usage is TRBJ2-3, with D hard to call. The CDR3 is 13 amino acids. V lost 6 bases and J 3 bases, leaving 10 bases between the germline ends. Germline V lookup: CDR1 SNHLY, CDR2 FYNNEI. CDR3 protein: CASRRGGTDTQYF. Here the CDR3 DNA reads TGTGCCAGCAGGCGTGGTGGGACAGATACGCAGTATTTT. Filled out from reference TRBV2 and TRBJ2-3, the complete variable domain reads EPEVTQTPSHQVTQMGQEVILRCVPISNHLYFYWYRQILGQKVEFLVSFYNNEISEKSEIFDDQFSVERPDGSNFTLKIRSTKLEDSAMYFCASRRGGTDTQYFGPGTRLTVL.